This T cell receptor beta chain was captured by sequencing in a study of blood T cell repertoires in COVID-19. About the study: Collection of acute and convalescent COVID-19 samples took place in the United States, Italy and Spain. T cells, B-cell-depleted T cells, or PBMCs provided the cDNA or gDNA that served as material.

Study processing details: Nucleated cell number was recorded as an estimate derived from reference gene primer amplification. Produced via immunoSEQ multiplex PCR; TCRdb's table is partial and in-frame only. V and J calls plus clone size are reproduced from that table; the DNA served to infer D and trimming. The table lists over 60,000 clones, about 91% of them singletons, with roughly 5% in the top ten. Trimming pared 1 base from V and 2 bases from J, leaving 8 bases between. This CDR3 has 13 residues. Looked up from germline, CDR1 is SQVTM and CDR2 is ANQGSEA. The material sequenced was peripheral blood. The receptor's source is a woman in her 50s with active COVID-19. The chain couples TRBV29-1 to TRBJ2-5; D is ambiguous. The CDR3 sequence is CSVEGGSQETQYF. The CDR3 region has the DNA TGCAGCGTTGAAGGTGGCTCACAAGAGACCCAGTACTTC.